This TCR beta chain was captured in a study of cytomegalovirus exposure and HLA in healthy donors. This CDR3 has 15 residues. V lost 4 bases and J 1 base, leaving 11 bases between the germline ends. Germline V CDR1 and CDR2: PRHDT, FYEKMQ (reference sequence). Clones were sequenced by immunoSEQ multiplex PCR, and TCRdb holds only the in-frame ones, with some missing. The data contain tens of thousands of clones, 80% to 90% of them singletons. The genes are TRBV13 and TRBJ2-1, with D possibly TRBD1 on 6 matching bases. The sequenced sample was PBMCs. The receptor comes from a woman aged 18-29 years in good health and CMV-seronegative. The CDR3 sequence: CASSSIQGSYNEQFF. As DNA, the CDR3 is TGTGCCAGCAGCTCAATACAGGGTTCCTACAATGAGCAGTTCTTC.